This T cell receptor beta chain was profiled in a study of cytomegalovirus exposure and HLA in healthy donors. Unmatched junction bases numbered 2, after V lost 3 bases and J lost 4 bases. The germline gives CDR1 SGHRS, CDR2 YFSETQ. The CDR3 totals 14 residues. Notes on the study in general: In a later analysis, across HLA loci, associated TCR counts were highest for DRB1, lowest for HLA-C. A later analysis found that most CMV-associated TCR beta chains appeared HLA-restricted.

13 Jbeta primers and 60 Vbeta primers were used for the PCR. Libraries were prepared by immunoSEQ multiplex PCR; TCRdb keeps only in-frame clonotypes and omits some of them. This repertoire shows some 150,000 clones, over 70% found once; its top ten account for more than 1.1%. On this clone itself: The antigen remains undetermined.

This sequence joins TRBV5-1 and TRBJ2-5; 11 bases fit TRBD1. Sequenced sample: PBMCs. This clonotype was obtained from a woman in her thirties or forties in good health and CMV-seronegative. The CDR3 protein is CASSWTGGRETQYF. CDR3 nucleotide sequence: TGCGCCAGCAGCTGGACAGGGGGCAGAGAGACCCAGTACTTC.